Listed below are T cell receptor beta chains from one sample, sequenced in a study of identical twins. TCRdb re-derived calls from the 5' RACE reads in MiXCR, one entry per CDR3 protein. The data show over 550,000 distinct CDR3 sequences, about 7.6% seen once. This sample was also put to use in a study of yellow fever vaccine responses in identical twins.

What was sequenced was PBMCs. These receptors were obtained from a woman aged 18-29 years in good health. The CDR3 runs from the conserved cysteine through the conserved F or W. The D gene is left open where the match is weak. The size field is filled for only some rows; it gives once, few, many or a size class.

d_call: NA
j_call: TRBJ2-7
v_call: TRBV20-1
clone_size: NA
cdr3_nt: TGCAGTGCTAGAGATCTCGTGGTCGGGGGAGGCGACGAGCAGTACTTC
cdr3_aa: CSARDLVVGGGDEQYF

d_call: TRBD2
j_call: TRBJ2-1
v_call: TRBV15
clone_size: few
cdr3_nt: TGTGCCACCAGCAGAGATTTGGGGCTAGCGGGGGCAGGTGAGCAGTTCTTC
cdr3_aa: CATSRDLGLAGAGEQFF

d_call: NA
j_call: TRBJ2-1
v_call: TRBV12-3/TRBV12-4
clone_size: NA
cdr3_nt: TGTGCCAGCAGTTCCACGCAGCGGTACGGGTACAATGAGCAGTTCTTC
cdr3_aa: CASSSTQRYGYNEQFF

d_call: NA
j_call: TRBJ2-3
v_call: TRBV12-3/TRBV12-4
clone_size: few
cdr3_nt: TGTGCCAGCGGACCTAAAGCGCAGTATTTT
cdr3_aa: CASGPKAQYF

d_call: NA
j_call: TRBJ1-1
v_call: TRBV10-3
clone_size: NA
cdr3_nt: TGTGCCATCAGTGGGGGTTCAGGGAACACTGAAGCTTTCTTT
cdr3_aa: CAISGGSGNTEAFF

d_call: NA
j_call: TRBJ1-5
v_call: TRBV21-1
clone_size: many
cdr3_nt: TGTGCCAGCCACCATCCGCGACAGGTGAATCAGCCCCAGCATTTT
cdr3_aa: CASHHPRQVNQPQHF

d_call: NA
j_call: TRBJ2-2
v_call: TRBV12-3/TRBV12-4
clone_size: few
cdr3_nt: TGTGCCAGCACCCCATCACAAAACACCGGGGAGCTGTTTTTT
cdr3_aa: CASTPSQNTGELFF

d_call: TRBD1
j_call: TRBJ1-1
v_call: TRBV12-3/TRBV12-4
clone_size: many
cdr3_nt: TGTGCCAGCAGCCTGACAGGGGCTGAAGCTTTCTTT
cdr3_aa: CASSLTGAEAFF

d_call: TRBD2
j_call: TRBJ2-1
v_call: TRBV7-9
clone_size: NA
cdr3_nt: TGTGCCAGCAGCGGGCGACTAGCGGGAGGGCCTGGTGAGCAGTTCTTC
cdr3_aa: CASSGRLAGGPGEQFF

d_call: NA
j_call: TRBJ2-1
v_call: TRBV4-2
clone_size: few
cdr3_nt: TGTGCCAGCAGCCAAGATAGGCCCTTCACTAGTTTCGATGAGCAGTTCTTC
cdr3_aa: CASSQDRPFTSFDEQFF

d_call: TRBD2
j_call: TRBJ2-3
v_call: TRBV2
clone_size: many
cdr3_nt: TGTGCCAGCAGGGGACAAAGACTAGCGGGAGGCCTCACAGATACGCAGTATTTT
cdr3_aa: CASRGQRLAGGLTDTQYF

d_call: TRBD2
j_call: TRBJ2-1
v_call: TRBV7-9
clone_size: NA
cdr3_nt: TGTGCCAGCAGCCGGAGGGCTAGCGGTTTAATTGGCGATGAGCAGTTCTTC
cdr3_aa: CASSRRASGLIGDEQFF

d_call: NA
j_call: TRBJ1-2
v_call: TRBV7-9
clone_size: NA
cdr3_nt: TGTGCCAGCAGCTCGGCCCTCGGTTTTTATGGCTACACCTTC
cdr3_aa: CASSSALGFYGYTF

d_call: NA
j_call: TRBJ2-3
v_call: TRBV7-9
clone_size: NA
cdr3_nt: TGTGCCAGCAGCTTCCCGAAGGAGACTAGCACAGATACGCAGTATTTT
cdr3_aa: CASSFPKETSTDTQYF

d_call: TRBD2
j_call: TRBJ2-1
v_call: TRBV5-1
clone_size: many
cdr3_nt: TGCGCCAGCAACCTCGGGACTAGCGGGAGCAATGAGCAGTTCTTC
cdr3_aa: CASNLGTSGSNEQFF

d_call: TRBD2
j_call: TRBJ2-2
v_call: TRBV10-3
clone_size: few
cdr3_nt: TGTGCCATCAAAAGGGGACTAGCGGCGAACACCGGGGAGCTGTTTTTT
cdr3_aa: CAIKRGLAANTGELFF

d_call: NA
j_call: TRBJ1-6
v_call: TRBV5-1
clone_size: many
cdr3_nt: TGCGCCAGCAGCTCACAGGCATATAATTCACCCCTCCACTTT
cdr3_aa: CASSSQAYNSPLHF

d_call: NA
j_call: TRBJ1-1
v_call: TRBV20-1
clone_size: NA
cdr3_nt: TGCAGTGCTAGTGGTCCAAACACTGAAGCTTTCTTT
cdr3_aa: CSASGPNTEAFF

d_call: TRBD2
j_call: TRBJ2-5
v_call: TRBV20-1
clone_size: few
cdr3_nt: TGCAGTGCTACCTCTAGCGGGGGGTACCAAGAGACCCAGTACTTC
cdr3_aa: CSATSSGGYQETQYF

d_call: NA
j_call: TRBJ2-1
v_call: TRBV5-1
clone_size: many
cdr3_nt: TGCGCCAGCAGCTTGGGTCTAGACTACTGGAATGAGCAGTTCTTC
cdr3_aa: CASSLGLDYWNEQFF

d_call: NA
j_call: TRBJ2-7
v_call: TRBV14
clone_size: many
cdr3_nt: TGTGCCAGCAGCCAAGATGAGGGGCGCGAGCAGTACTTC
cdr3_aa: CASSQDEGREQYF

d_call: TRBD2
j_call: TRBJ2-1
v_call: TRBV5-1
clone_size: few
cdr3_nt: TGCGCCAGCAGCCCCCCCCTAGCGGGAGACAATGAGCAGTTCTTC
cdr3_aa: CASSPPLAGDNEQFF

d_call: NA
j_call: TRBJ1-1
v_call: TRBV3-1
clone_size: few
cdr3_nt: TGTGCCAGCAGCCAAAACGGACCACACACTGAAGCTTTCTTT
cdr3_aa: CASSQNGPHTEAFF

d_call: TRBD2
j_call: TRBJ2-1
v_call: TRBV7-3
clone_size: many
cdr3_nt: TGTGCCAGCAGCGAACTAGCGGGAGGAATTCTGGGCTACAATGAGCAGTTCTTC
cdr3_aa: CASSELAGGILGYNEQFF

d_call: NA
j_call: TRBJ2-3
v_call: TRBV7-2
clone_size: NA
cdr3_nt: TGTGCCAGCAGCTTTTTGGGTCGCCATAACACAGATACGCAGTATTTT
cdr3_aa: CASSFLGRHNTDTQYF

d_call: TRBD2
j_call: TRBJ2-7
v_call: TRBV28
clone_size: few
cdr3_nt: TGTGCCAGCACGACTAGCGGCTCCTACGAGCAGTACTTC
cdr3_aa: CASTTSGSYEQYF

d_call: TRBD1
j_call: TRBJ2-7
v_call: TRBV12-3/TRBV12-4
clone_size: many
cdr3_nt: TGTGCCAGCAGCCTGGGACAGGGCCGCTACGAGCAGTACTTC
cdr3_aa: CASSLGQGRYEQYF

d_call: TRBD2
j_call: TRBJ2-3
v_call: TRBV20-1
clone_size: few
cdr3_nt: TGCAGCGGTGGAGGGGGACTAGTTCCCGATACGCAGTATTTT
cdr3_aa: CSGGGGLVPDTQYF

d_call: TRBD1
j_call: TRBJ1-1
v_call: TRBV4-1
clone_size: few
cdr3_nt: TGCGCCAGCAGCCAGGGACAGGGCGGGGGGACTGAAGCTTTCTTT
cdr3_aa: CASSQGQGGGTEAFF

d_call: NA
j_call: TRBJ2-5
v_call: TRBV29-1
clone_size: many
cdr3_nt: TGCAGCGTTGAGCGGGTTGGGGAGACCCAGTACTTC
cdr3_aa: CSVERVGETQYF

d_call: NA
j_call: TRBJ2-2
v_call: TRBV3-1
clone_size: many
cdr3_nt: TGTGCCAGCAGCCGGGCCCGTAGTCCCGGGGAGCTGTTTTTT
cdr3_aa: CASSRARSPGELFF

d_call: NA
j_call: TRBJ2-1
v_call: TRBV5-1
clone_size: many
cdr3_nt: TGCGCCAGCAGCGTTCAGGGGGGAGACTACAATGAGCAGTTCTTC
cdr3_aa: CASSVQGGDYNEQFF

d_call: TRBD1
j_call: TRBJ2-1
v_call: TRBV15
clone_size: NA
cdr3_nt: TGTGCCACCAGCAACCCCAGGCCCTACCAGGGGGTAGTCAGTCGGCTTGAGCAGTTCTTC
cdr3_aa: CATSNPRPYQGVVSRLEQFF

d_call: TRBD1
j_call: TRBJ2-1
v_call: TRBV28
clone_size: NA
cdr3_nt: TGTGCCAGCAGGTCCTACAGGGGCCCGACCTACAATGAGCAGTTCTTC
cdr3_aa: CASRSYRGPTYNEQFF

d_call: NA
j_call: TRBJ2-2
v_call: TRBV28
clone_size: NA
cdr3_nt: TGTGCCAGCAGTTTACCCAGCGTAAACACCGGGGGGCTGTTTTTT
cdr3_aa: CASSLPSVNTGGLFF

d_call: NA
j_call: TRBJ1-1
v_call: TRBV12-3/TRBV12-4
clone_size: many
cdr3_nt: TGTGCCAGCAGTTTATGGGGCGCTGAAGCTTTCTTT
cdr3_aa: CASSLWGAEAFF

d_call: TRBD1
j_call: TRBJ2-1
v_call: TRBV20-1
clone_size: many
cdr3_nt: TGCAGTTCGGACAGGGGCAATTACAATGAGCAGTTCTTC
cdr3_aa: CSSDRGNYNEQFF

d_call: NA
j_call: TRBJ1-6
v_call: TRBV11-2
clone_size: many
cdr3_nt: TGTGCCAGCAGCTTACTTTACTCACCCCTCCACTTT
cdr3_aa: CASSLLYSPLHF

d_call: NA
j_call: TRBJ1-5
v_call: TRBV20-1
clone_size: NA
cdr3_nt: TGCAGTGCTAGACTGGGTCCTTTCAATCAGCCCCAGCATTTT
cdr3_aa: CSARLGPFNQPQHF

d_call: NA
j_call: TRBJ1-5
v_call: TRBV12-3/TRBV12-4
clone_size: NA
cdr3_nt: TGTGCCAGCACCCGGACGGGAGGGGGCAATCAGCCCCAGCATTTT
cdr3_aa: CASTRTGGGNQPQHF

d_call: TRBD2
j_call: TRBJ2-1
v_call: TRBV4-1
clone_size: few
cdr3_nt: TGCGCCAGCAGCCAAGATTTTGCGGGAGCTTTCAATGAGCAGTTCTTC
cdr3_aa: CASSQDFAGAFNEQFF

d_call: TRBD1
j_call: TRBJ2-7
v_call: TRBV18
clone_size: NA
cdr3_nt: TGTGCCAGCTCATCCCCCAGGACAGGGGGAACCTACGAGCAGTACTTC
cdr3_aa: CASSSPRTGGTYEQYF

d_call: NA
j_call: TRBJ1-6
v_call: TRBV4-1
clone_size: NA
cdr3_nt: TGCGCCAGCAGCCAAGGAGCCCGCGGATCACCCCTCCACTTT
cdr3_aa: CASSQGARGSPLHF

d_call: TRBD2
j_call: TRBJ2-5
v_call: TRBV15
clone_size: NA
cdr3_nt: TGTGCCACCAGCAGAGATAGGACGGGAGGGGAGACCCAGTACTTC
cdr3_aa: CATSRDRTGGETQYF

d_call: TRBD1
j_call: TRBJ1-1
v_call: TRBV18
clone_size: NA
cdr3_nt: TGTGCCAGCTCACCACTTACAGGGGGCTCGAACACTGAAGCTTTCTTT
cdr3_aa: CASSPLTGGSNTEAFF

d_call: TRBD2
j_call: TRBJ2-2
v_call: TRBV3-1
clone_size: NA
cdr3_nt: TGTGCCAGCAGCTTCACAAGCGGGGGGCAGAACACCGGGGAGCTGTTTTTT
cdr3_aa: CASSFTSGGQNTGELFF

d_call: NA
j_call: TRBJ2-4
v_call: TRBV12-3/TRBV12-4
clone_size: NA
cdr3_nt: TGTGCCAGCAGCTTGGACCACTCGAGTCTTCAGTACTTC
cdr3_aa: CASSLDHSSLQYF

d_call: TRBD2
j_call: TRBJ2-7
v_call: TRBV6-2/TRBV6-3
clone_size: many
cdr3_nt: TGTGCCAGCAGTCAGACTAGCGGGAGGTACGAGCAGTACTTC
cdr3_aa: CASSQTSGRYEQYF

d_call: NA
j_call: TRBJ1-2
v_call: TRBV5-6
clone_size: NA
cdr3_nt: TGTGCCAGCACCAAGGGGGGTTATGGCTACACCTTC
cdr3_aa: CASTKGGYGYTF